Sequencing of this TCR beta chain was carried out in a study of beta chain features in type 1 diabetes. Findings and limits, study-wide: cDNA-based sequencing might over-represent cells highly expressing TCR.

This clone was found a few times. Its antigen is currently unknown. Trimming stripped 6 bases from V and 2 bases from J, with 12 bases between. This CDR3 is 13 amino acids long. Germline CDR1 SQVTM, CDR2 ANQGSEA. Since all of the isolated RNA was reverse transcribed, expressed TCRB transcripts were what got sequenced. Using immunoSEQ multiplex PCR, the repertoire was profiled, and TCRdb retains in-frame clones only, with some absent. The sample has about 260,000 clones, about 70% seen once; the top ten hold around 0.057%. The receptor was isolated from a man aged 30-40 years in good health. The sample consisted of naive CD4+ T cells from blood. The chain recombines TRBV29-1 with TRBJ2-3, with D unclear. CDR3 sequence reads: CSVGRRLTDTQYF. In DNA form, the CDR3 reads TGCAGCGTCGGACGGCGCCTCACAGATACGCAGTATTTT.